This T cell receptor (beta chain) was recovered during a study of T cell responses to AZD1222 COVID-19 vaccine. Study observations and caveats: White British people made up most donors, females outnumbered males, and clonal diversity was possibly underestimated. Vaccine-related CD4 TCRs covered spike, predominating at 160-218 and 743-854. Of the AZD1222 recipients, only five to seven were seropositive at baseline.

CDR3 length equals 15 residues. V gave up 2 bases and J gave up 4 bases, with 13 bases separating them. Germline CDR1 and CDR2: SGHRS and YFSETQ. Clones were read by immunoSEQ multiplex PCR, and TCRdb kept only the in-frame ones, dropping some. The sample has some 110,000 clones, roughly four fifths seen once. Of note for this clone: Its antigen remains unidentified.

The source was peripheral blood, collected on day 0 of AZD1222 vaccination. The rearrangement uses TRBV5-1 and TRBJ2-1, with TRBD2 as a possible D gene (7 bases). The TCR comes from an adult in good health. The CDR3 spells CASSFGGRRYNEQFF. CDR3 in DNA: TGCGCCAGCAGCTTCGGGGGGCGCAGATACAATGAGCAGTTCTTC.